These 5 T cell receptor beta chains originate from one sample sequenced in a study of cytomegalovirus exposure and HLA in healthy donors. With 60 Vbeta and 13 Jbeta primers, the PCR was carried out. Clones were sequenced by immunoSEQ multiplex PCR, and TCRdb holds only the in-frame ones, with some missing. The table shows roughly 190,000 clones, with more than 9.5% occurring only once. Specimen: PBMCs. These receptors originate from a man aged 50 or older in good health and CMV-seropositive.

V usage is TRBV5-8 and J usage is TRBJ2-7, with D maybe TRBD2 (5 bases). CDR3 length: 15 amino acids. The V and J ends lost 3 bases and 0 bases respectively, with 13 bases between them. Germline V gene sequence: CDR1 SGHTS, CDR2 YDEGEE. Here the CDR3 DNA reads TGTGCCAGCAGCTCAGGAAGGAGGAGCTCCTACGAGCAGTACGTC. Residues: CASSSGRRSSYEQYV.

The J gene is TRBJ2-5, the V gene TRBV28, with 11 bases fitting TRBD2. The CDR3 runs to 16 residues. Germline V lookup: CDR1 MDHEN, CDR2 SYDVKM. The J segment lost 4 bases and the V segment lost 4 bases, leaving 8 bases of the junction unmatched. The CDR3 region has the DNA TGTGCCAGCAGTTCTCCCTTGACTAGCGGGGTAGAGACCCAGTACTTC. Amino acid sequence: CASSSPLTSGVETQYF.

The CDR3 DNA follows: TGTGCCAGCTCAACTTTACAGGGGATTCTGGACGAGCAGTACTTC. Protein sequence: CASSTLQGILDEQYF. The chain joins TRBV2 to TRBJ2-7, with 7 nucleotides matching TRBD1. The CDR3 runs to 15 residues. The germline gives CDR1 SNHLY, CDR2 FYNNEI. V dropped 8 bases and J dropped 5; count of bases not matched to a gene: 15.

CDR3 sequence: CASSLGTGDPTEAFF. The DNA for the CDR3 is TGTGCCAGCAGCTTAGGGACAGGGGATCCCACTGAAGCTTTCTTT. The genes are TRBV7-9 and TRBJ1-1; 9 bases are shared with TRBD1. Per germline, CDR1 SEHNR and CDR2 FQNEAQ (reference sequence). The CDR3 is made up of 15 amino acids. Trimming at V came to 1 base and at J to 4 bases, leaving 4 bases not matched to a gene.

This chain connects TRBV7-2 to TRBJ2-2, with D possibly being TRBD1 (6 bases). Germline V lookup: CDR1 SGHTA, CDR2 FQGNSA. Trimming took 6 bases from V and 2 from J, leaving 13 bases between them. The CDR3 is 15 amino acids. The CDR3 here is CASRGALLNTGELFF. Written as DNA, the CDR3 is TGTGCCAGCAGGGGGGCTCTCCTTAACACCGGGGAGCTGTTTTTT.